This TCR beta chain was recorded in a study of blood T cell repertoires in COVID-19. The overall study: T cells, B-cell-depleted T cells, or PBMCs supplied cDNA or gDNA.

TCRdb's table, derived via immunoSEQ multiplex PCR, lists solely in-frame clones and lacks some. Among 100,000 to 150,000 clones listed, approximately 87% were seen once. The sequence was obtained from a woman aged 50 to 60 with acute or convalescent COVID-19. The sequenced sample was peripheral blood.

The chain's CDR3 is CASSPLALEQFF. Here the CDR3 DNA reads TGTGCCAGCAGTCCACTAGCGTTGGAGCAGTTCTTC. This sequence joins TRBV6-2 or TRBV6-3 and TRBJ2-1; 7 positions agree with TRBD2. Trimming removed 5 bases from V and 10 bases from J; junction bases left unmatched: 5. The germline V gene has CDR1 MNHEY and CDR2 SVGEGT. The CDR3 has 12 amino acids.